The TCR beta chain described here comes from a study of blood T cell repertoires in COVID-19. Study background: The study drew acute and convalescent COVID-19 samples from the United States, Italy and Spain. The cDNA or gDNA used as material had been derived from T cells, B-cell-depleted T cells, or PBMCs.

Original analysis: Reference gene primer amplification gave nucleated cell count estimates. The data were produced by immunoSEQ multiplex PCR, yet TCRdb's version contains in-frame clones alone and is incomplete. V and J calls and clone size are copied from that table; D and trimming were computed from the DNA. The data show about 190,000 clones, under 85% seen once. With 3 bases removed from V and 2 bases from J, the gap between germline ends came to 10 bases. This CDR3 has 15 residues. Germline CDR1 is MGHRA and CDR2 is YSYEKL. V usage is TRBV4-1 and J usage is TRBJ1-4, with a possible D match to TRBD1 (5 bases). The sequenced sample was peripheral blood. This sequence was found in a woman in her thirties or forties with acute or convalescent COVID-19. The CDR3 region has the DNA TGCGCCAGCAGCCAGGCTAGGGGTACTAATGAAAAACTGTTTTTT. It translates to CASSQARGTNEKLFF.